This T cell receptor (gamma chain) was recorded in a study of intestinal T cells in coeliac disease. Study-wide results and limits: Degraded FFPE DNA template probably caused partial TCR sequence loss per sample.

TRG repertoires were amplified with LymphoTrack primers from approximately 190 ng of biopsy DNA. TCRdb reanalyzed the multiplex PCR reads using CATT. The sample has 900 or so gamma-chain clones; about 47% are singletons. Genomic DNA came from ten approximately 4.7-µm formalin-fixed paraffin-embedded scrolls per case. For this clone: The antigen is not known.

This clonotype was sampled from a human donor who served as a control with a normal duodenal biopsy, not a healthy volunteer. The sample taken for sequencing was a duodenal biopsy.

The CDR3 DNA follows: TGTGCCTGCAGTGGATATTATAAGAAACTCTTT. As protein: CACSGYYKKLF. The chain carries TRGV11 and TRGJ1 or TRGJ2. TRGV11 is sorted into the ORF group, with uncertain function. This CDR3 is 11 amino acids long. V dropped 12 bases and J dropped 4; count of bases not matched to a gene: 6.